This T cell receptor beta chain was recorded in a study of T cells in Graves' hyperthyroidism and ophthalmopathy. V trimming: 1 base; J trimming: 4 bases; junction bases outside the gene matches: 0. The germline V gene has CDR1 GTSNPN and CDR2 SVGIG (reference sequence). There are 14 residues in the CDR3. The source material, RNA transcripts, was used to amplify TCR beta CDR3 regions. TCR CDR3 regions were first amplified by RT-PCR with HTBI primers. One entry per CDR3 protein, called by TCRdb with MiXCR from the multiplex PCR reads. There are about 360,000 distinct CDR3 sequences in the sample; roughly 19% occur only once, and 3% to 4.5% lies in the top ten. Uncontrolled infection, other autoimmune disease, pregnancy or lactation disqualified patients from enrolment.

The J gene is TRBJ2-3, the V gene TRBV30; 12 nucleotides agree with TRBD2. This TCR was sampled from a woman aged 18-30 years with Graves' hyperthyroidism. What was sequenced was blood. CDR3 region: CAWSGLAGADTQYF. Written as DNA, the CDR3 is TGTGCCTGGAGTGGACTAGCGGGGGCAGATACGCAGTATTTT.